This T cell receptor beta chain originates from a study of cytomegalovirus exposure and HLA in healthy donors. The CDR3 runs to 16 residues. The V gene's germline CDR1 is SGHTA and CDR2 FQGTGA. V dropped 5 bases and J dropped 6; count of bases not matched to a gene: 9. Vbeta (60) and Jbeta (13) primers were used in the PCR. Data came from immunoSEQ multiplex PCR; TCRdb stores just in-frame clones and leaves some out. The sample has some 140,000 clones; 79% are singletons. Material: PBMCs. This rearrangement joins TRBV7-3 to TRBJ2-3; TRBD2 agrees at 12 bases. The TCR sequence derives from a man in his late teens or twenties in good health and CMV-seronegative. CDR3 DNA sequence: TGTGCCAGCAGCGGGCAGACTAGCGGGGGAGGGGATACGCAGTATTTT. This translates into CASSGQTSGGGDTQYF.